The 25 T cell receptor beta chains below were found in one sample sequenced in a study of beta chain features in type 1 diabetes. Reverse transcribing all isolated RNA meant expressed TCRB transcripts were sequenced. Assay used: immunoSEQ multiplex PCR; TCRdb lists only in-frame clones, some missing. There are 300,000 to 450,000 clones in the sample; around 19% occur only once, and under 0.055% lies in the top ten. The sample was naive CD4+ T cells from blood. The receptors here all came from a woman between 18 and 29 years old in good health.

This clone has just a few counts. The genes are TRBV7-2 and TRBJ2-3; 7 nucleotides align to TRBD1. V gave up 5 bases and J gave up 4 bases; unmatched junction bases: 6. Germline CDR1 is SGHTA and CDR2 is FQGNSA. This CDR3 has 14 amino acids. CDR3 residues: CASSPRQGADTQYF. Written as DNA, the CDR3 is TGTGCCAGCAGCCCGCGCCAGGGGGCAGATACGCAGTATTTT.

The CDR3 here is CASSEVSLAGETQYF. The DNA of the CDR3 is TGTGCCAGCAGTGAAGTGAGTCTAGCGGGAGAGACCCAGTACTTC. The chain combines TRBV2 with TRBJ2-5, with 8 bases lining up with TRBD2. The CDR3 spans 15 residues. Unmatched junction bases numbered 5, after V lost 1 base and J lost 4 bases. Germline V CDR1 and CDR2: SNHLY, FYNNEI.

The table lists this clone with many counts. The V gene is TRBV4-1, the J gene TRBJ2-1, with D possibly TRBD1 on 6 matching bases. The CDR3 has 14 residues. V lost 4 bases and J lost 7, with 14 bases in between. Looked up from germline, CDR1 is MGHRA and CDR2 is YSYEKL. CDR3 DNA sequence: TGCGCCAGCAGCCGCCCGACGCAGGGGAATGAGCAGTTCTTC. Residues: CASSRPTQGNEQFF.

The chain links TRBV9 to TRBJ1-5, with a weak D call TRBD1 (6 bases). In germline, CDR1 is SGDLS, CDR2 YYNGEE. The CDR3 consists of 14 residues. The V gene lost 6 bases and the J gene lost 0 bases, with 10 bases spanning the gap. CDR3 sequence (DNA): TGTGCCAGCAACAGGGAGGGTAGCAATCAGCCCCAGCATTTT. Its protein is CASNREGSNQPQHF.

This clone showed up just a few times. The CDR3: CASREFKRASSYNEQFF. In DNA, the CDR3 is TGTGCCAGCAGGGAGTTCAAGCGGGCGAGCTCCTACAATGAGCAGTTCTTC. The chain has TRBV7-9 and TRBJ2-1; D is possibly TRBD2 (6 bases). Germline-derived CDR1 and CDR2 are SEHNR and FQNEAQ (reference sequence). Trimming stripped 6 bases from V and 0 bases from J, with 18 bases between. The CDR3 is 17 residues long.

The rearrangement joins TRBV25-1 to TRBJ2-1; 9 bases map to TRBD1. Germline CDR1 and CDR2: MGHDK and SYGVNS. V shed 1 base and J 9 bases; nucleotides not matched to a gene: 7. The CDR3 consists of 15 residues. DNA for the CDR3: TGTGCCAGCAGTGAATTGAACAGGGGGCGCGGTGAGCAGTTCTTC. Translation: CASSELNRGRGEQFF. The full variable domain, completed using reference TRBV25-1 and TRBJ2-1, is EADIYQTPRYLVIGTGKKITLECSQTMGHDKMYWYQQDPGMELHLIHYSYGVNSTEKGDLSSESTVSRIRTEHFPLTLESARPSHTSQYLCASSELNRGRGEQFFGPGTRLTVL.

This clone has just a few counts. The genes are TRBV7-9 and TRBJ2-3; D call uncertain. Trimming removed 2 bases at V and 4 bases at J, with 13 bases between. The CDR3 runs to 15 residues. Germline V CDR1 and CDR2: SEHNR, FQNEAQ (reference sequence). CDR3 DNA: TGTGCCAGCAGCTTAAACCTCTATTACTCAGATACGCAGTATTTT. This gives the protein CASSLNLYYSDTQYF.

The chain employs TRBV4-1 and TRBJ1-1, with D perhaps TRBD1 (6 bases). V gave up 6 bases and J gave up 0 bases, with 11 bases separating them. CDR3 size: 14 residues. CDR1 and CDR2 from the germline V gene are MGHRA and YSYEKL. The CDR3 coding sequence is TGCGCCAGCAGTCTCTGGACAGTGAACACTGAAGCTTTCTTT. Translating gives CASSLWTVNTEAFF.

In its sample, this clone was seen a few times. This rearrangement joins TRBV7-2 to TRBJ2-7; TRBD2 might be the D (6 bases). The CDR3 is 13 residues long. The V end lost 10 bases, the J end lost 3 bases, and 16 bases lay between the germline ends. From germline, CDR1 is SGHTA and CDR2 FQGNSA. In DNA form, the CDR3 reads TGTGCCACCAGGGTTGCGGGACGCTACGAGCAGTACTTC. Its translation is CATRVAGRYEQYF.

The chain links TRBV6-5 to TRBJ2-1, with D maybe TRBD2 (5 bases). Germline CDR1 is MNHEY and CDR2 is SVGAGI. V was pared by 7 bases and J by 7 bases, with 20 bases between. This CDR3 spans 15 amino acids. The CDR3 region has the DNA TGTGCCAGCAACTCGGACTCCACATTGGGGAATGAGCAGTTCTTC. As protein: CASNSDSTLGNEQFF.

On this clone: Additional DNA sequences in this sample encode the identical CDR3. The gene calls are TRBV18 and TRBJ1-2; the D is unclear. The CDR3 extends over 13 amino acids. The germline CDR1 and CDR2 sequences are KGHSH and LQKENI. V was trimmed by 2 bases and J by 3 bases, leaving 7 bases between them. This chain's CDR3 is CASSPDRDYGYTF. The CDR3, as DNA: TGTGCCAGCTCACCAGATCGGGACTATGGCTACACCTTC. Looking up the rest from reference TRBV18 and TRBJ1-2 gives the full variable domain: NAGVMQNPRHLVRRRGQEARLRCSPMKGHSHVYWYRQLPEEGLKFMVYLQKENIIDESGMPKERFSAEFPKEGPSILRIQQVVRGDSAAYFCASSPDRDYGYTFGSGTRLTVV.

The chain joins TRBV2 to TRBJ2-1, with TRBD2 matching 13 bases. Germline V gene data show CDR1 as SNHLY and CDR2 as FYNNEI. Losses at the gene ends were 6 bases for V and 6 bases for J; bases not matched to a gene: 5. This CDR3 has 15 amino acids. For the CDR3, the DNA is TGTGCCAGCAGGCCGGGACTAGCGGGGACCAATGAGCAGTTCTTC. Its protein product is CASRPGLAGTNEQFF.

In DNA, the CDR3 is TGCGCCAGCAGCTTAGAGGCTTCCTATGGCTACACCTTC. Protein product: CASSLEASYGYTF. The chain combines TRBV5-1 with TRBJ1-2; D is unresolved. V was trimmed by 2 bases and J by 4 bases, leaving 9 bases between them. CDR3 length: 13 amino acids. Germline CDR1 SGHRS, CDR2 YFSETQ.

The gene calls are TRBV11-3 and TRBJ2-2; no clear D gene. CDR1 and CDR2 from the germline V gene are SGHNT and YENEEA. V was trimmed by 3 bases and J by 7 bases, leaving 6 bases between them. CDR3 size: 12 residues. The DNA for the CDR3 is TGTGCCAGCAGCTTCAACTTCGGGGAGCTGTTTTTT. This gives the protein CASSFNFGELFF.

A few counts support this clone. V usage is TRBV30 and J usage is TRBJ1-1, with no clear D. Trimming stripped 5 bases from V and 0 bases from J, with 4 bases between. Per germline, CDR1 GTSNPN and CDR2 SVGIG (reference sequence). The CDR3 spans 11 residues. CDR3 sequence (DNA): TGTGCCTGGGCGTTGAACACTGAAGCTTTCTTT. Amino acids: CAWALNTEAFF. The full variable domain, completed using reference TRBV30 and TRBJ1-1, is SQTIHQWPATLVQPVGSPLSLECTVEGTSNPNLYWYRQAAGRGLQLLFYSVGIGQISSEVPQNLSASRPQDRQFILSSKKLLLSDSGFYLCAWALNTEAFFGQGTRLTVV.

V is TRBV9 and J is TRBJ2-1, with D perhaps TRBD2 (5 bases). The CDR3 is 11 residues long. CDR1 SGDLS and CDR2 YYNGEE come from the germline V gene. V lost 4 bases, J lost 9 bases, and 8 bases lay in between. The CDR3 loop reads CASSREGEQFF. As DNA, the CDR3 is TGTGCCAGCAGCCGAGAGGGTGAGCAGTTCTTC.

This clone has a handful of counts. The V call is TRBV7-8, the J call TRBJ2-5, with 7 bases matching TRBD2. V lost 9 bases to trimming and J lost 4 bases; unmatched junction nucleotides: 17. CDR3 length: 16 amino acids. Germline V gene sequence: CDR1 SGHVS, CDR2 FQNEAQ. CDR3: CASIPRRGFSRETQYF. For the CDR3, the DNA is TGTGCCAGTATTCCCAGGCGGGGGTTTAGTAGAGAGACCCAGTACTTC.

A few counts support this clone. The chain employs TRBV4-1 and TRBJ1-1; D not certain. The CDR3 is 14 residues long. From germline, CDR1 is MGHRA and CDR2 YSYEKL. V lost 0 bases, J lost 8 bases, and 13 bases lay in between. The CDR3 reads CASSQDGAAGEAFF. The CDR3, as DNA: TGCGCCAGCAGCCAAGATGGAGCGGCGGGCGAAGCTTTCTTT.

The J gene is TRBJ1-5, the V gene TRBV7-2; 8 nucleotides match TRBD1. With 5 bases clipped from V and 4 bases from J, the junction kept 7 bases outside the gene matches. The CDR3 runs 15 residues. Germline CDR1 SGHTA, CDR2 FQGNSA. CDR3 sequence (DNA): TGTGCCAGCAGCCCCGGGACAGGAACAAATCAGCCCCAGCATTTT. This sequence encodes CASSPGTGTNQPQHF. The complete variable domain, with remaining parts taken from reference TRBV7-2 and TRBJ1-5, reads GAGVSQSPSNKVTEKGKDVELRCDPISGHTALYWYRQSLGQGLEFLIYFQGNSAPDKSGLPSDRFSAERTGGSVSTLTIQRTQQEDSAVYLCASSPGTGTNQPQHFGDGTRLSIL.

A few counts support this clone. The V and J genes are TRBV10-3 and TRBJ1-5; D gene uncertain. The CDR3 loop spans 14 amino acids. Deletions cut 6 bases from V and 6 bases from J, with 15 bases between. Germline lookup yields CDR1 ENHRY and CDR2 SYGVKD. The CDR3 region has the DNA TGTGCCATCAGCGCAGAAGTTTCGGGTCAGCCCCAGCATTTT. Encoded protein: CAISAEVSGQPQHF.

This clone was found a few times. The chain couples TRBV10-3 to TRBJ1-2; 7 nucleotides line up with TRBD1. V lost 3 bases, J lost 2 bases, and 3 bases stayed unmatched. CDR1 is ENHRY, CDR2 SYGVKD, per germline. This CDR3 region has 14 residues. The CDR3 protein is CAISDLTGNYGYTF. The CDR3 DNA sequence: TGTGCCATCAGTGACCTGACAGGGAACTATGGCTACACCTTC.

This clone was counted between two and nine times. The gene calls are TRBV21-1 and TRBJ2-3; TRBD2, the table's D call, was not compared with the DNA. TRBV21-1 constitutes a pseudogene. The CDR3 has 16 amino acids. For the CDR3, the DNA is TGTGCCAGCAGCAGCCGGACTAGCGGGAGTGCAGATACGCAGTATTTT. Its protein is CASSSRTSGSADTQYF.

V usage is TRBV4-1 and J usage is TRBJ2-2; D remains unclear. V was shortened by 0 bases and J by 7 bases, with 12 bases between the two germline ends. CDR1 is MGHRA, CDR2 YSYEKL, per germline. The CDR3 loop spans 15 amino acids. The CDR3 here is CASSQERRLGGELFF. CDR3 DNA sequence: TGCGCCAGCAGCCAAGAACGGCGGCTCGGCGGGGAGCTGTTTTTT.

This clone was counted between two and nine times. V gene TRBV25-1 combines with J gene TRBJ1-2, with D maybe TRBD1 (6 bases). The CDR3 has 14 amino acids. Trimming shortened V by 1 base and J by 6 bases, and 12 bases separated the two germline ends. Germline-derived CDR1 and CDR2 are MGHDK and SYGVNS. The CDR3 region is CASSEWGQGNGYTF. CDR3 DNA: TGTGCCAGCAGTGAATGGGGCCAGGGGAATGGCTACACCTTC.

The chain carries TRBV4-1 and TRBJ2-3; 9 nucleotides line up with TRBD1. V was pared by 0 bases and J by 4 bases, with 2 bases of the junction left unmatched. This CDR3 is built from 15 residues. Germline CDR1 MGHRA, CDR2 YSYEKL. CDR3 in amino acids: CASSQDWTGADTQYF. DNA for the CDR3: TGCGCCAGCAGCCAAGACTGGACAGGGGCAGATACGCAGTATTTT.